A single sample is the source of the 6 T cell receptor beta chains below, sequenced in a study of Tregs in tolerant kidney transplant recipients. Recipients received nonmyeloablative bone marrow transplants from related graft donors, with transient mixed chimerism. Profiled with immunoSEQ multiplex PCR; TCRdb holds only in-frame clones, not every one. Found here are about 50,000 clones, approximately 89% of them singletons; the top ten hold around a sixth. This specimen consisted of CD8+ T cells from blood (PBMCs), obtained 12 months after the transplant. Every receptor here comes from a human patient who received a combined kidney and bone marrow transplant. The graft donor may have contributed some T cells.

The chain links TRBV27 to TRBJ1-1, with D tentatively TRBD1 (5 bases). Germline V gives CDR1 MNHEY, CDR2 SMNVEV (reference sequence). Trimming took 1 base from V and 1 from J, leaving 7 bases between them. This CDR3 comprises 14 residues. This chain's CDR3 is CASSLWGSNTEAFF. In DNA, the CDR3 is TGTGCCAGCAGTTTATGGGGCTCGAACACTGAAGCTTTCTTT.

The chain joins TRBV13 to TRBJ2-7, with TRBD2 as a possible D gene (6 bases). This CDR3 contains 14 residues. Germline V gene data show CDR1 as PRHDT and CDR2 as FYEKMQ (reference sequence). V shed 3 bases and J shed 4 bases, with 13 bases lying between them. The CDR3 DNA reads TGTGCCAGCAGCTTCAACGGGGGAGAATACGAGCAGTACTTC. Residues: CASSFNGGEYEQYF. The full variable domain, rest sourced from reference TRBV13 and TRBJ2-7, is AAGVIQSPRHLIKEKRETATLKCYPIPRHDTVYWYQQGPGQDPQFLISFYEKMQSDKGSIPDRFSAQQFSDYHSELNMSSLELGDSALYFCASSFNGGEYEQYFGPGTRLTVT.

The chain couples TRBV19 to TRBJ1-1; 7 positions agree with TRBD1. The CDR3 spans 15 residues. Germline V gene lookup returns CDR1 LNHDA and CDR2 SQIVND (reference sequence). Trimming took 7 bases from V and 0 from J; bases not matched to a gene: 8. CDR3 sequence: CASTATGWMNTEAFF. CDR3 nucleotide sequence: TGTGCCAGTACCGCGACAGGGTGGATGAACACTGAAGCTTTCTTT.

V gene TRBV6-5 combines with J gene TRBJ2-2; 11 nucleotides align to TRBD2. This CDR3 has 14 amino acids. Per germline, CDR1 MNHEY and CDR2 SVGAGI. The trim removed 8 bases at V and 7 bases at J, leaving 6 bases unmatched. The CDR3: CASSTSGEIGELFF. In nucleotides, the CDR3 is TGTGCCAGCTCGACTAGCGGGGAGATCGGGGAGCTGTTTTTT.

The V call is TRBV28, the J call TRBJ2-1; D gene unclear. V was pared by 4 bases and J by 1 base, with 11 bases between. Germline CDR1 is MDHEN and CDR2 is SYDVKM. This CDR3 has 15 residues. This chain's CDR3 is CASSSPGESYNEQFF. The CDR3 bases are TGTGCCAGCAGTTCCCCAGGTGAATCCTACAATGAGCAGTTCTTC.

This clone was seen only a few times. CDR3 DNA: TGCGCCAGCAGCCAAGGTAGGACAGGGGCAAATTCACCCCTCCACTTT. It yields the protein CASSQGRTGANSPLHF. The J gene is TRBJ1-6, the V gene TRBV4-1, with 9 bases lining up with TRBD1. This CDR3 contains 16 residues. Germline trimming cut 1 base from V and 7 bases from J; bases unmatched to any gene: 5. Germline V CDR1 and CDR2: MGHRA, YSYEKL.